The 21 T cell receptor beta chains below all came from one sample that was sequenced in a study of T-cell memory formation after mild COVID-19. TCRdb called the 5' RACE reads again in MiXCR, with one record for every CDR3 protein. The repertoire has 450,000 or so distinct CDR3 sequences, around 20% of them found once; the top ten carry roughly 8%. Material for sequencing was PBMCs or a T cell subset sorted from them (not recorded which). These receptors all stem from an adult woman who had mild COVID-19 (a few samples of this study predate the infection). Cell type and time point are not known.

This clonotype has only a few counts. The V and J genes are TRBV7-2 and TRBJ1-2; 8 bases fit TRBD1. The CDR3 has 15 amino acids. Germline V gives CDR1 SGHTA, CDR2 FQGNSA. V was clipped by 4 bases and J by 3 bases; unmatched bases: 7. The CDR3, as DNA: TGTGCCAGCAGCTCCAGGGGGCTGTCGTACTATGGCTACACCTTC. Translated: CASSSRGLSYYGYTF.

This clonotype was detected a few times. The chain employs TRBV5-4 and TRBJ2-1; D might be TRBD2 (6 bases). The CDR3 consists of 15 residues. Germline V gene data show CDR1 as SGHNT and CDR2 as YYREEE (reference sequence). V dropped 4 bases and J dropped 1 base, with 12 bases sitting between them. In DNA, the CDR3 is TGTGCCAGCAGCGCAGGAGGGGTTTCCTACAATGAGCAGTTCTTC. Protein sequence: CASSAGGVSYNEQFF.

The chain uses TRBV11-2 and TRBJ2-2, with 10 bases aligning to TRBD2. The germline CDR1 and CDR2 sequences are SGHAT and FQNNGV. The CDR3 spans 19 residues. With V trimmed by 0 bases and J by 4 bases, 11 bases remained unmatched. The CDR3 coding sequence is TGTGCCAGCAGCTTAGATGCCGAAGCCCTAGCGGGGGCCACCGGGGAGCTGTTTTTT. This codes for CASSLDAEALAGATGELFF.

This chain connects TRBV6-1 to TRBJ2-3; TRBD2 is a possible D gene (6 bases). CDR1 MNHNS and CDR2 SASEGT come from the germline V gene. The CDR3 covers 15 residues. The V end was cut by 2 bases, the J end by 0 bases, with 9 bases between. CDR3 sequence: CASSERRGSTDTQYF. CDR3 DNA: TGTGCCAGCAGTGAACGGCGGGGCAGCACAGATACGCAGTATTTT.

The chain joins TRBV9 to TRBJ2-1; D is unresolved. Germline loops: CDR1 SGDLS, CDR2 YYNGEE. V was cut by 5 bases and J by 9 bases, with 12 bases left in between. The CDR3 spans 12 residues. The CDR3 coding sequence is TGTGCCAGCAGTCCTATTCACGGTGAGCAGTTCTTC. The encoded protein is CASSPIHGEQFF.

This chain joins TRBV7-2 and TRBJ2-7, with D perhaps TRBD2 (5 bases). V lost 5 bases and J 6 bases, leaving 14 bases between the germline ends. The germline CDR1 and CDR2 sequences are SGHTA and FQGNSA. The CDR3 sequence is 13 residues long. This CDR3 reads CASSLGGLGEQYF. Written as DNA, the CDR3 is TGTGCCAGCAGCCTCGGCGGACTGGGCGAGCAGTACTTC.

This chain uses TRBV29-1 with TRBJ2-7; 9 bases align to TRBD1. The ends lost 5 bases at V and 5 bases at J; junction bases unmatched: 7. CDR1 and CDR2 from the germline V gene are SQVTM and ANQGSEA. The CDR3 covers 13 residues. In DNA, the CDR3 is TGCAGCGTTCGACAGGGGGATTTCCACGAGCAGTACTTC. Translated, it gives CSVRQGDFHEQYF.

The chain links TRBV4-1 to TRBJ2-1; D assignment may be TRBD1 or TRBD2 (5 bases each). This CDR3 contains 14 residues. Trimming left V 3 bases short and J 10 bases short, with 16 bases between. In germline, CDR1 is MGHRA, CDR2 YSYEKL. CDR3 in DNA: TGCGCCAGCAGCCACCCGGGGCGGGCAGACGAGCAGTTCTTC. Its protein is CASSHPGRADEQFF.

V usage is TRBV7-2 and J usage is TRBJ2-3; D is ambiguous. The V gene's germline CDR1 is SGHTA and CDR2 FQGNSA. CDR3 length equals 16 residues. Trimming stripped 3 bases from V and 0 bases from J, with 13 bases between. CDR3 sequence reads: CASSFQGGLSTDTQYF. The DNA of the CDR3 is TGTGCCAGCAGCTTTCAAGGCGGCCTTAGCACAGATACGCAGTATTTT.

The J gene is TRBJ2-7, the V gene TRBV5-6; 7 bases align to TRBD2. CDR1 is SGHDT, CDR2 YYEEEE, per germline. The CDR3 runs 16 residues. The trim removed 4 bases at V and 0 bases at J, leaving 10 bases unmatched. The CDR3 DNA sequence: TGTGCCAGCAGCGGAATCGGGACTAAGAGCTCCTACGAGCAGTACTTC. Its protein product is CASSGIGTKSSYEQYF. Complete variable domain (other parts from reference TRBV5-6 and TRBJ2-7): DAGVTQSPTHLIKTRGQQVTLRCSPKSGHDTVSWYQQALGQGPQFIFQYYEEEERQRGNFPDRFSGHQFPNYSSELNVNALLLGDSALYLCASSGIGTKSSYEQYFGPGTRLTVT.

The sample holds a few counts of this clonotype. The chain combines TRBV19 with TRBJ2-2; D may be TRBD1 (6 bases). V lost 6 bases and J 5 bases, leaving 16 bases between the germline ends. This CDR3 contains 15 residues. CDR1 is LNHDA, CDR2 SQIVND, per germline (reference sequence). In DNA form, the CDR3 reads TGTGCCAGTAGACCGACAGGATCGGAGACCGGGGAGCTGTTTTTT. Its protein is CASRPTGSETGELFF.

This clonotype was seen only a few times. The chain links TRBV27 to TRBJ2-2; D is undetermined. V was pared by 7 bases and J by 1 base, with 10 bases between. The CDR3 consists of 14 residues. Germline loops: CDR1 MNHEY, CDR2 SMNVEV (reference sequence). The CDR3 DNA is TGTGCCAGCATAGGACCGTTGAACACCGGGGAGCTGTTTTTT. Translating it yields CASIGPLNTGELFF.

The CDR3 region is CASSKITGTIFGGYNEQFF. DNA for the CDR3: TGTGCCAGCAGTAAGATCACCGGGACCATATTTGGAGGGTACAATGAGCAGTTCTTC. The rearrangement links TRBV27 to TRBJ2-1, with D possibly matching TRBD2 (6 bases). This CDR3 spans 19 amino acids. Germline V gene data show CDR1 as MNHEY and CDR2 as SMNVEV (reference sequence). Deletions cut 5 bases from V and 4 bases from J, with 27 bases between.

CDR3 in amino acids: CAIRGTGDEQYF. DNA for the CDR3: TGTGCCATCAGGGGAACAGGGGACGAGCAGTACTTC. This chain uses TRBV10-3 with TRBJ2-7; 7 nucleotides agree with TRBD1. The length of the CDR3 is 12 residues. After removal of 6 bases from V and 5 bases from J, the junction contained 4 bases not matched to a gene. Germline V CDR1 and CDR2: ENHRY, SYGVKD.

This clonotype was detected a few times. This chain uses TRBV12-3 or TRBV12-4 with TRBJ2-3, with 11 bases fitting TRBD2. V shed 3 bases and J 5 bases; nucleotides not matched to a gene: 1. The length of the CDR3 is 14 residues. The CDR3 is CASSLGTSGDTQYF. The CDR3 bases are TGTGCCAGCAGTTTGGGGACTAGCGGAGATACGCAGTATTTT.

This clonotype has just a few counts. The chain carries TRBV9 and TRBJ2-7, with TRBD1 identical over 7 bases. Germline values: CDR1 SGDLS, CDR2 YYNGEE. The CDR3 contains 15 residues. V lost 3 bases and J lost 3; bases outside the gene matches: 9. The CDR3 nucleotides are TGTGCCAGCAGCGACCGGGACAGAGAGATCTACGAGCAGTACTTC. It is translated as CASSDRDREIYEQYF.

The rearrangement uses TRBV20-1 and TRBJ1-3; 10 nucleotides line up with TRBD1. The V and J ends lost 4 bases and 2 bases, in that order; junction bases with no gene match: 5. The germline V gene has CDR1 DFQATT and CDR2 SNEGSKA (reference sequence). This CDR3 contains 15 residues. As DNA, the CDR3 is TGCAGTGCTAACCCCGGGACAGGGGCTGGAAACACCATATATTTT. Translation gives CSANPGTGAGNTIYF.

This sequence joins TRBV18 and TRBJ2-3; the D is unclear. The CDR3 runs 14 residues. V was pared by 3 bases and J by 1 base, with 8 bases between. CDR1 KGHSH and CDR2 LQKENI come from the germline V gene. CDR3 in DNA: TGTGCCAGCTCACCCAACAGCGGCACAGATACGCAGTATTTT. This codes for CASSPNSGTDTQYF.

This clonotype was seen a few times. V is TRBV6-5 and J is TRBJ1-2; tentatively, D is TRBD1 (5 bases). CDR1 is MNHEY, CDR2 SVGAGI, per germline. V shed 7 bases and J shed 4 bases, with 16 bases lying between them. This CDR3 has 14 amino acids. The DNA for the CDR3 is TGTGCCAGCACGCCCGGGGGGGTGAGCTATGGCTACACCTTC. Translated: CASTPGGVSYGYTF.

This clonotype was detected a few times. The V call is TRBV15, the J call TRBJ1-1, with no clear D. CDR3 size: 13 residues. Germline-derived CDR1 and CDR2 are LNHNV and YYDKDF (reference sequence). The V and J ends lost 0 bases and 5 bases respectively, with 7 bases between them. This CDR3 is CATSREKGTEAFF. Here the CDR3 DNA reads TGTGCCACCAGCAGAGAAAAAGGAACTGAAGCTTTCTTT.

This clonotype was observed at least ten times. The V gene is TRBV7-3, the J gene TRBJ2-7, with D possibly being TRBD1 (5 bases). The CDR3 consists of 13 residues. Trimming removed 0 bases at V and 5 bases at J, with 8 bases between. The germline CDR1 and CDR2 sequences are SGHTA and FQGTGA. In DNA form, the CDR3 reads TGTGCCAGCAGCTTAACGCCCAGGGACGAGCAGTACTTC. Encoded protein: CASSLTPRDEQYF.